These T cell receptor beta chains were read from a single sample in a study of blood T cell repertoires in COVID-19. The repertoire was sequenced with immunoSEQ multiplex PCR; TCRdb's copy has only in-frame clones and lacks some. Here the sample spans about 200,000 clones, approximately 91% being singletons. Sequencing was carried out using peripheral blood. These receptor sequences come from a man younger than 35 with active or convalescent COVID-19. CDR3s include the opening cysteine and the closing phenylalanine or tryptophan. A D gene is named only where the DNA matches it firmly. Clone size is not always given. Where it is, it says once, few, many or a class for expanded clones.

CDR3nt: TGTGCCAGCAGCTTAACAGGGGGGGGTCTTTTCTACAATGAGCAGTTCTTC
CDR3aa: CASSLTGGGLFYNEQFF
v_gene: TRBV7-2
len: 17
abundance: .
j_gene: TRBJ2-1
d_gene: .

CDR3nt: TGTGCCAGCAGTTCGAGCCCTGAAGCTTTCTTT
CDR3aa: CASSSSPEAFF
v_gene: TRBV12-3/TRBV12-4
len: 11
abundance: .
j_gene: TRBJ1-1
d_gene: .

CDR3nt: TGTGCCAGCAGCCAGTGGAGACAGGGCGACAATGAGCAGTTCTTC
CDR3aa: CASSQWRQGDNEQFF
v_gene: TRBV14
len: 15
abundance: .
j_gene: TRBJ2-1
d_gene: TRBD1

CDR3nt: TGTGCCAGCAGCTTACAGGGTTATGGCTACACCTTC
CDR3aa: CASSLQGYGYTF
v_gene: TRBV6-5
len: 12
abundance: .
j_gene: TRBJ1-2
d_gene: .

CDR3nt: TGTGCCAGCAGCTTAAATACGGGGAGCTCCTACGAGCAGTACTTC
CDR3aa: CASSLNTGSSYEQYF
v_gene: TRBV7-8
len: 15
abundance: .
j_gene: TRBJ2-7
d_gene: .

CDR3nt: TGTGCCAGCAGTGAAGGGACAGGGGGCATTTCTAGTCAGCCCCAGCATTTT
CDR3aa: CASSEGTGGISSQPQHF
v_gene: TRBV6-1
len: 17
abundance: .
j_gene: TRBJ1-5
d_gene: TRBD1

CDR3nt: TGTGCCGGGGGGGACCGAATGAACACTGAAGCTTTCTTT
CDR3aa: CAGGDRMNTEAFF
v_gene: TRBV10-3
len: 13
abundance: .
j_gene: TRBJ1-1
d_gene: .

CDR3nt: TGTGCCAGCAGCCAAGATCGTCCGGGGGGGCGGGATACGCAGTATTTT
CDR3aa: CASSQDRPGGRDTQYF
v_gene: TRBV3-1/TRBV3-2
len: 16
abundance: once
j_gene: TRBJ2-3
d_gene: TRBD2

CDR3nt: TGTGCCAGCAGTTACTCCGTGACTATGGAGACCCAGTACTTC
CDR3aa: CASSYSVTMETQYF
v_gene: TRBV6-2/TRBV6-3
len: 14
abundance: .
j_gene: TRBJ2-5
d_gene: .

CDR3nt: TGTGCTAGTGGTTTGGAAGCCGGAGGGGCCACTGAAGCTTTCTTT
CDR3aa: CASGLEAGGATEAFF
v_gene: TRBV12-5
len: 15
abundance: .
j_gene: TRBJ1-1
d_gene: .

CDR3nt: TGTGCCACCGCAGGGACACCAAATAATAAGCCCCAGCATTTT
CDR3aa: CATAGTPNNKPQHF
v_gene: TRBV6-5
len: 14
abundance: .
j_gene: TRBJ1-5
d_gene: .

CDR3nt: TGTGCCAGCAGGACTGGGACAGGGGGACGAGCTTTCTTT
CDR3aa: CASRTGTGGRAFF
v_gene: TRBV2
len: 13
abundance: .
j_gene: TRBJ1-1
d_gene: TRBD1

CDR3nt: TGTGCCAGCAGCTCTACGCGTGGCTACACCTTC
CDR3aa: CASSSTRGYTF
v_gene: TRBV9
len: 11
abundance: .
j_gene: TRBJ1-2
d_gene: .

CDR3nt: TGCGCCAGCAGTGAAGCAGGGCGTCGGTTCTTC
CDR3aa: CASSEAGRRFF
v_gene: TRBV10-2
len: 11
abundance: once
j_gene: TRBJ2-1
d_gene: .

CDR3nt: TGTGCCAGCAGTGAAATTAGGACAGGGAATGAAAAACTGTTTTTT
CDR3aa: CASSEIRTGNEKLFF
v_gene: TRBV6-1
len: 15
abundance: .
j_gene: TRBJ1-4
d_gene: TRBD1

CDR3nt: TGTGCCAGCAGCCAAGGGGCCAGGGGGCACTATGAGCAGTTCTTC
CDR3aa: CASSQGARGHYEQFF
v_gene: TRBV3-1/TRBV3-2
len: 15
abundance: once
j_gene: TRBJ2-1
d_gene: TRBD1

CDR3nt: TGTGCCAGCAGCTTTTGGTTTGACAGGACCGATTACTATGGCTACACCTTC
CDR3aa: CASSFWFDRTDYYGYTF
v_gene: TRBV5-5
len: 17
abundance: .
j_gene: TRBJ1-2
d_gene: .

CDR3nt: TGTGCTAGTGGGTCACAGGGGGCGCGCGGGGAGCTGTTTTTT
CDR3aa: CASGSQGARGELFF
v_gene: TRBV12-5
len: 14
abundance: .
j_gene: TRBJ2-2
d_gene: TRBD1

CDR3nt: TGCGCCAGCAGCAGGACAGGGTGGGACACTGAAGCTTTCTTT
CDR3aa: CASSRTGWDTEAFF
v_gene: TRBV5-1
len: 14
abundance: .
j_gene: TRBJ1-1
d_gene: TRBD1

CDR3nt: TGTGCCAGCAGCTTAGGTAGTAACTACGAGCAGTACTTC
CDR3aa: CASSLGSNYEQYF
v_gene: TRBV13
len: 13
abundance: .
j_gene: TRBJ2-7
d_gene: .

CDR3nt: TGTGCCAGCTCACTTGACCAGGGGTGGAACACTGAAGCTTTCTTT
CDR3aa: CASSLDQGWNTEAFF
v_gene: TRBV18
len: 15
abundance: .
j_gene: TRBJ1-1
d_gene: .

CDR3nt: TGTGCCAGCAGTTACCTTACGCCGGGACAGAGCTACAATGAGCAGTTCTTC
CDR3aa: CASSYLTPGQSYNEQFF
v_gene: TRBV6-2/TRBV6-3
len: 17
abundance: .
j_gene: TRBJ2-1
d_gene: TRBD1

CDR3nt: TGTGCCAGCACCCCGGACAGGCCCGATCAGCCCCAGCATTTT
CDR3aa: CASTPDRPDQPQHF
v_gene: TRBV2
len: 14
abundance: .
j_gene: TRBJ1-5
d_gene: TRBD1

CDR3nt: TGTGCCAGCAGCTTGGTAGGGACAGACTATGATGGCTACACCTTC
CDR3aa: CASSLVGTDYDGYTF
v_gene: TRBV5-6
len: 15
abundance: .
j_gene: TRBJ1-2
d_gene: TRBD1

CDR3nt: TGTGCCAGCAGTTACTCGCGTCAGCCCCAGCATTTT
CDR3aa: CASSYSRQPQHF
v_gene: TRBV6-6
len: 12
abundance: .
j_gene: TRBJ1-5
d_gene: .

CDR3nt: TGTGCCAGCAGCTTCCAGCGGGGGGGTTTGGATGAGCAGTTCTTC
CDR3aa: CASSFQRGGLDEQFF
v_gene: TRBV7-2
len: 15
abundance: .
j_gene: TRBJ2-1
d_gene: TRBD2

CDR3nt: TGTGCCAGCAGCCTTAGTAATGAAAAACTGTTTTTT
CDR3aa: CASSLSNEKLFF
v_gene: TRBV5-6
len: 12
abundance: once
j_gene: TRBJ1-4
d_gene: .

CDR3nt: TGCGCCAGCAGTGAAGAACAGGGGTTCACTGAAGCTTTCTTT
CDR3aa: CASSEEQGFTEAFF
v_gene: TRBV10-2
len: 14
abundance: .
j_gene: TRBJ1-1
d_gene: TRBD1

CDR3nt: TGTGCCAGCGGTAGTAGCACAGATACGCAGTATTTT
CDR3aa: CASGSSTDTQYF
v_gene: TRBV27
len: 12
abundance: .
j_gene: TRBJ2-3
d_gene: .

CDR3nt: TGTGCCAGCAGCCAAGACCGGGAGGGGGGCACTGAAGCTTTCTTT
CDR3aa: CASSQDREGGTEAFF
v_gene: TRBV3-1/TRBV3-2
len: 15
abundance: once
j_gene: TRBJ1-1
d_gene: .

CDR3nt: TGTGCCTGGGGACAGGGTCCGCGTCAAGCAACTAATGAAAAACTGTTTTTT
CDR3aa: CAWGQGPRQATNEKLFF
v_gene: TRBV30
len: 17
abundance: .
j_gene: TRBJ1-4
d_gene: TRBD1

CDR3nt: TGTGCCAGCAGCTCTATAGCGGGGCGCTCCTACGAGCAGTACTTC
CDR3aa: CASSSIAGRSYEQYF
v_gene: TRBV5-6
len: 15
abundance: .
j_gene: TRBJ2-7
d_gene: TRBD2

CDR3nt: TGCGCCAGCAGCCAAGAAAGGACAGGGTATGACCAGCCCCAGCATTTT
CDR3aa: CASSQERTGYDQPQHF
v_gene: TRBV4-1
len: 16
abundance: .
j_gene: TRBJ1-5
d_gene: TRBD1

CDR3nt: TGTGCCACCAGCAGCGGGACTAGCGGGAGTGGAGAGACCCAGTACTTC
CDR3aa: CATSSGTSGSGETQYF
v_gene: TRBV15
len: 16
abundance: once
j_gene: TRBJ2-5
d_gene: TRBD2

CDR3nt: TGCGCCAGCAGTGTAGGCCCCGCGGCCGGGGAGCTGTTTTTT
CDR3aa: CASSVGPAAGELFF
v_gene: TRBV10-2
len: 14
abundance: .
j_gene: TRBJ2-2
d_gene: .

CDR3nt: TGTGCCAGCAGCCCCCGGGAAGCTAACTATGGCTACACCTTC
CDR3aa: CASSPREANYGYTF
v_gene: TRBV5-8
len: 14
abundance: .
j_gene: TRBJ1-2
d_gene: .

CDR3nt: TGTGCCAGCAGCCGACAGGTAGTTAGCTATGGCTACACCTTC
CDR3aa: CASSRQVVSYGYTF
v_gene: TRBV6-5
len: 14
abundance: .
j_gene: TRBJ1-2
d_gene: .

CDR3nt: TGTGCCAGCAGCCAGAGGACTAGCGGCAGCTCCTACGAGCAGTACTTC
CDR3aa: CASSQRTSGSSYEQYF
v_gene: TRBV11-2
len: 16
abundance: few
j_gene: TRBJ2-7
d_gene: TRBD2

CDR3nt: TGTGCCAGCAGCCTAGCGGGGGCTAGCACAGATACGCAGTATTTT
CDR3aa: CASSLAGASTDTQYF
v_gene: TRBV14
len: 15
abundance: .
j_gene: TRBJ2-3
d_gene: TRBD2

CDR3nt: TGTGCCTGGAGTGGAGGCGGGACTGAAGCTTTCTTT
CDR3aa: CAWSGGGTEAFF
v_gene: TRBV30
len: 12
abundance: .
j_gene: TRBJ1-1
d_gene: .

CDR3nt: TGTGCCACCAGGGACAGGGATATGGAGACCCAGTACTTC
CDR3aa: CATRDRDMETQYF
v_gene: TRBV15
len: 13
abundance: .
j_gene: TRBJ2-5
d_gene: TRBD1

CDR3nt: TGTGCCAGCACGCTCCCGGGACAGGGAGCGGGAGAGCAGTACTTC
CDR3aa: CASTLPGQGAGEQYF
v_gene: TRBV28
len: 15
abundance: once
j_gene: TRBJ2-7
d_gene: TRBD1

CDR3nt: TGTGCCAGCAGTTACTTAAGCCAGGGGGGTGAAGCTTTCTTT
CDR3aa: CASSYLSQGGEAFF
v_gene: TRBV6-5
len: 14
abundance: .
j_gene: TRBJ1-1
d_gene: TRBD1

CDR3nt: TGTGCCAGCAGCGGGGACAGTCGCTCTGGGGCCAACGTCCTGACTTTC
CDR3aa: CASSGDSRSGANVLTF
v_gene: TRBV27
len: 16
abundance: .
j_gene: TRBJ2-6
d_gene: TRBD1

CDR3nt: TGTGCCAGCAGTGAATGGCGGACTAGCGGGGGTGAGACCCAGTACTTC
CDR3aa: CASSEWRTSGGETQYF
v_gene: TRBV2
len: 16
abundance: .
j_gene: TRBJ2-5
d_gene: TRBD2

CDR3nt: TGCGCCAGCAGCTTGGTGGCAAACACTGAAGCTTTCTTT
CDR3aa: CASSLVANTEAFF
v_gene: TRBV5-1
len: 13
abundance: .
j_gene: TRBJ1-1
d_gene: .